Below are 4 T cell receptor beta chains sequenced from a single sample in a study of T cell repertoires in cytomegalovirus infection. Each CDR3 protein is one row after TCRdb ran MiXCR on the reads. The sample has fewer than 550,000 distinct CDR3 sequences; approximately 17% are singletons. The specimen was CD8+ T cells from PBMCs. All receptors derive from a human donor in good health (CMV status not recorded). Some clones in this sample may be carry-over from other donors' samples.

Ten or more counts support this clonotype. The chain links TRBV6-1 to TRBJ2-7; 8 bases line up with TRBD1. Germline V lookup: CDR1 MNHNS, CDR2 SASEGT. V gave up 8 bases and J gave up 2 bases; unmatched junction bases: 14. The CDR3 runs to 16 residues. DNA of the CDR3: TGTGCCAGCCTAGTCATCTCAGGGGGCCGGGCCTACGAGCAGTACTTC. It codes for CASLVISGGRAYEQYF.

Comment on this clonotype: This sequence may be a read error, since a much larger clone differs from it by one base. Here the CDR3 omits its conserved ending phenylalanine or tryptophan, so a read error is the likely source. V gene TRBV2 combines with J gene TRBJ2-1; a possible D gene is TRBD1 (5 bases). Germline values: CDR1 SNHLY, CDR2 FYNNEI. The CDR3 extends over 15 amino acids. Trimming took 3 bases from V and 6 from J, leaving 15 bases between them. The CDR3 DNA follows: TGTGCCAGCAGTGATTTTTTGAGACAGCCCAATGAGCAGTTCTTA. Protein: CASSDFLRQPNEQFL.

This clonotype has more than one count but fewer than ten. This rearrangement joins TRBV14 to TRBJ1-2, with 11 bases matching TRBD1. CDR1 and CDR2 from the germline V gene are SGHDN and FVKESK. J lost 8 bases, V lost 1 base, and 9 bases had no gene match. The CDR3 has 16 amino acids. This CDR3 is CASSQGFGQGAGGYTF. The CDR3 DNA reads TGTGCCAGCAGCCAAGGCTTCGGACAGGGGGCCGGCGGCTACACCTTC.

CDR3 in amino acids: CARSPPLPGQKYSNQPQHF. The CDR3 DNA sequence: TGTGCCAGAAGTCCACCACTGCCGGGACAGAAGTATAGCAATCAGCCCCAGCATTTT. J is TRBJ1-5 and V is TRBV12-3 or TRBV12-4, with 7 nucleotides matching TRBD1. J lost 0 bases, V lost 9 bases, and 20 bases had no gene match. CDR3 size: 19 residues.